Below are 26 T cell receptor beta chains sequenced from a single sample in a study of cytomegalovirus exposure and HLA in healthy donors. The study ran its PCR with 60 Vbeta and 13 Jbeta primers. Measured with immunoSEQ multiplex PCR; TCRdb has only the in-frame clones, and not every one. The sample yields around 170,000 clones, roughly 84% seen once. The sample was PBMCs. These receptors were collected from a woman in her forties or fifties in good health and CMV-seropositive.

This chain links TRBV13 with TRBJ2-7; 7 positions agree with TRBD1. CDR1 is PRHDT and CDR2 is FYEKMQ in the germline V gene (reference sequence). The CDR3 loop spans 17 amino acids. V was clipped by 0 bases and J by 1 base; unmatched bases: 9. CDR3 protein: CASSLGQLGGGSYEQYF. In DNA, the CDR3 is TGTGCCAGCAGCTTAGGTCAACTAGGGGGCGGTTCCTACGAGCAGTACTTC.

The rearrangement links TRBV7-9 to TRBJ1-1; 7 bases are shared with TRBD1. Trimming at V came to 4 bases and at J to 4 bases, leaving 6 bases not matched to a gene. Germline CDR1 SEHNR, CDR2 FQNEAQ (reference sequence). The CDR3 sequence is 14 residues long. For the CDR3, the DNA is TGTGCCAGCAGCTCCCAGACAGGGTCCACTGAAGCTTTCTTT. It encodes CASSSQTGSTEAFF.

This clone came up once. The chain is built from TRBV15 and TRBJ2-7, with 10 bases fitting TRBD2. Trimming removed 1 base from V and 2 bases from J; junction bases left unmatched: 2. Germline-derived CDR1 and CDR2 are LNHNV and YYDKDF (reference sequence). The CDR3 totals 15 residues. The CDR3 sequence: CATSRGLAGTYEQYF. For the CDR3, the DNA is TGTGCCACCAGCAGAGGACTAGCGGGCACCTACGAGCAGTACTTC.

On this clone: At one of its ends the junction is not consistent with the germline gene, which may arise from a read error. V usage is TRBV4-2 and J usage is TRBJ2-5; TRBD1 might be the D (5 bases). The CDR3 runs 13 residues. The germline V gene has CDR1 LGHNA and CDR2 YNFKEQ. The CDR3 DNA is TGTGCCAGCAGCAAGGGGCTGGAAGAAACCCAGTACTTC. Protein sequence: CASSKGLEETQYF.

The chain carries TRBV25-1 and TRBJ2-1, with D perhaps TRBD2 (5 bases). With 7 bases removed from V and 6 bases from J, the gap between germline ends came to 10 bases. Germline CDR1 and CDR2: MGHDK and SYGVNS. The CDR3 spans 12 residues. CDR3 in amino acids: CASNEGFNEQFF. The CDR3 DNA is TGTGCCAGCAACGAGGGTTTCAATGAGCAGTTCTTC.

The sample holds one count of this clone. The chain links TRBV5-6 to TRBJ1-2, with a weak D call TRBD1 (6 bases). Germline V gene sequence: CDR1 SGHDT, CDR2 YYEEEE. Trimming stripped 3 bases from V and 6 bases from J, with 18 bases between. CDR3 length: 15 residues. In nucleotides, the CDR3 is TGTGCCAGCAGCTGGGGGGGGCGGGGATTGAATGGCTACACCTTC. Protein: CASSWGGRGLNGYTF.

J is TRBJ2-2 and V is TRBV7-3, with TRBD1 matching 9 bases. The CDR3 loop spans 15 amino acids. The V gene end was trimmed by 4 bases and the J gene end by 3 bases; junction bases not matched to a gene: 3. From germline, CDR1 is SGHTA and CDR2 FQGTGA. CDR3 loop: CASSSTGGYTGELFF. The CDR3 DNA is TGTGCCAGCAGCTCGACAGGGGGATACACCGGGGAGCTGTTTTTT. The variable domain in full, with the rest retrieved from reference TRBV7-3 and TRBJ2-2, is GAGVSQTPSNKVTEKGKYVELRCDPISGHTALYWYRQSLGQGPEFLIYFQGTGAADDSGLPNDRFFAVRPEGSVSTLKIQRTERGDSAVYLCASSSTGGYTGELFFGEGSRLTVL.

This chain uses TRBV21-1 with TRBJ1-1; the D call of TRBD1 is as the table states it, not checked on the DNA. TRBV21-1 is an annotated pseudogene. The CDR3 sequence is 17 residues long. The CDR3 sequence is CASSKGTVRYMNTEAFF. The CDR3, as DNA: TGTGCCAGCAGCAAAGGGACAGTCAGGTACATGAACACTGAAGCTTTCTTT.

As DNA, the CDR3 is TGTGCCAGCAGCCTGGACAGGGCGGCACGGGAGCAGTACTTC. Translated, it gives CASSLDRAAREQYF. The genes are TRBV5-6 and TRBJ2-7; the match to TRBD1 covers 8 bases. This CDR3 has 14 residues. Germline CDR1 and CDR2: SGHDT and YYEEEE. Germline trimming cut 4 bases from V and 7 bases from J; bases unmatched to any gene: 10.

The CDR3 loop is CASSLAGRATDTQYF. Written as DNA, the CDR3 is TGTGCCAGCAGTCTAGCGGGGCGTGCGACAGATACGCAGTATTTT. This chain joins TRBV11-2 and TRBJ2-3, with TRBD2 matching over 9 bases. V lost 6 bases, J lost 3 bases, and 7 bases stayed unmatched. There are 15 residues in the CDR3. Germline assignment: CDR1 SGHAT and CDR2 FQNNGV.

This rearrangement joins TRBV5-4 to TRBJ2-1, with TRBD2 matching 7 bases. J lost 2 bases, V lost 3 bases, and 5 bases had no gene match. CDR1 is SGHNT, CDR2 YYREEE, per germline (reference sequence). The CDR3 is 15 amino acids. The CDR3 region is CASSSRDYPYNEQFF. CDR3 sequence (DNA): TGTGCCAGCAGCTCACGGGACTACCCCTACAATGAGCAGTTCTTC.

The CDR3 bases are TGTGCCAGCAGTCCCGGGACAGGACATTACGAGCAGTACTTC. Its protein product is CASSPGTGHYEQYF. The rearrangement joins TRBV6-1 to TRBJ2-5, with 8 bases identical to TRBD1. TRBJ2-7 matches the DNA end more closely, so the J call is doubtful. This CDR3 region has 14 residues. From germline, CDR1 is MNHNS and CDR2 SASEGT.

The chain combines TRBV18 with TRBJ2-2, with 11 bases fitting TRBD2. Germline CDR1 is KGHSH and CDR2 is LQKENI. Germline trimming cut 5 bases from V and 5 bases from J; bases unmatched to any gene: 10. The CDR3 is 17 residues long. The CDR3 sequence: CASSTGTSGVKTGELFF. Written as DNA, the CDR3 is TGTGCCAGCTCAACCGGGACTAGCGGCGTAAAGACCGGGGAGCTGTTTTTT. The complete variable domain, with remaining parts taken from reference TRBV18 and TRBJ2-2, reads NAGVMQNPRHLVRRRGQEARLRCSPMKGHSHVYWYRQLPEEGLKFMVYLQKENIIDESGMPKERFSAEFPKEGPSILRIQQVVRGDSAAYFCASSTGTSGVKTGELFFGEGSRLTVL.

The chain employs TRBV6-5 and TRBJ2-5, with D unresolved. The end of the DNA aligns better with TRBJ2-7, so the J call may be wrong. This CDR3 region has 13 residues. In germline, CDR1 is MNHEY, CDR2 SVGAGI. In nucleotides, the CDR3 is TGTGCCAGCAGCTACATCAGAGGCTACGAGCAGTACTTC. This sequence encodes CASSYIRGYEQYF.

This chain uses TRBV6-5 with TRBJ2-7; the D gene is possibly TRBD1 (6 bases). Between the trimmed V and J ends, which lost 1 base and 5 bases, there was a span of 9 bases. CDR1 is MNHEY and CDR2 is SVGAGI in the germline V gene. The CDR3 length is 13 residues. CDR3 in amino acids: CASSYLQGDEQYF. CDR3 DNA: TGTGCCAGCAGTTACTTACAGGGAGACGAGCAGTACTTC.

The chain combines TRBV28 with TRBJ2-5, with D unclear. Germline CDR1 reads MDHEN; CDR2 reads SYDVKM. The CDR3 runs 11 residues. Trimming left V 2 bases short and J 11 bases short, with 9 bases between. This CDR3 reads CASSLEAEQYF. CDR3 nucleotide sequence: TGTGCCAGCAGTTTAGAGGCGGAGCAGTACTTC.

The chain links TRBV6-1 to TRBJ1-2; D not resolved. This CDR3 comprises 13 residues. V lost 5 bases to trimming and J lost 8 bases, with 15 bases between them. Germline CDR1 reads MNHNS; CDR2 reads SASEGT. CDR3 in DNA: TGTGCCAGCAGTAGACCCGGGGAGTGGGGCTACACCTTC. As protein: CASSRPGEWGYTF.

A word on this clone: Other DNA sequences in the same sample also yield this CDR3. The CDR3 protein is CASSYLGGTEAFF. CDR3 sequence (DNA): TGTGCCAGCAGTTACTTGGGAGGCACTGAAGCTTTCTTT. The V call is TRBV6-6, the J call TRBJ1-1; D not certain. Trimming removed 1 base at V and 4 bases at J, with 7 bases between. In germline, CDR1 is MNHNY, CDR2 SVGAGI (reference sequence). CDR3 length: 13 residues.

The genes are TRBV9 and TRBJ2-3; TRBD2 agrees at 12 bases. Germline trimming cut 4 bases from V and 2 bases from J; bases unmatched to any gene: 5. Germline CDR1 SGDLS, CDR2 YYNGEE. The CDR3 totals 16 residues. In DNA, the CDR3 is TGTGCCAGCAGCCCCGGACTAGCGGGGCCCACAGATACGCAGTATTTT. Translating it yields CASSPGLAGPTDTQYF.

CDR3 DNA sequence: TGTGCCAGCAGTTACACGGGACAGGGGAAGGGGCAGCCCCAGCATTTT. Protein: CASSYTGQGKGQPQHF. The chain links TRBV6-6 to TRBJ1-5, with 10 bases fitting TRBD1. Germline CDR1 and CDR2: MNHNY and SVGAGI (reference sequence). The J segment lost 7 bases and the V segment lost 2 bases, leaving 8 bases of the junction unmatched. The CDR3 totals 16 residues.

In this sample, this clone turned up once. Germline and junction disagree at one end, which may indicate a read error. The chain carries TRBV7-9 and TRBJ1-1; the match to TRBD1 covers 7 bases. Looked up from germline, CDR1 is SEHNR and CDR2 is FQNEAQ (reference sequence). There are 15 residues in the CDR3. The CDR3 region is CSSSLTGNANTEAFF. As DNA, the CDR3 is TGTTCCAGCAGCTTGACAGGGAACGCTAACACTGAAGCTTTCTTT.

This chain uses TRBV25-1 with TRBJ1-5; 10 nucleotides align to TRBD1. Trimming cost V 4 bases and J 4 bases; bases outside gene matches: 7. The CDR3 runs to 16 residues. Per germline, CDR1 MGHDK and CDR2 SYGVNS. CDR3 protein: CASSGGQGLGNQPQHF. CDR3 DNA: TGTGCCAGCAGTGGGGGACAGGGGCTAGGGAATCAGCCCCAGCATTTT.

The chain joins TRBV29-1 to TRBJ1-2; D remains unclear. Trimming shortened V by 3 bases and J by 7 bases, and 18 bases separated the two germline ends. The CDR3 loop spans 14 amino acids. Germline CDR1 and CDR2: SQVTM and ANQGSEA. CDR3 DNA: TGCAGCGTTGAGGCAGCTGACATCCTATTTGGCTACACCTTC. Protein product: CSVEAADILFGYTF.

The chain is built from TRBV5-1 and TRBJ2-3, with D maybe TRBD1 (6 bases). CDR1 is SGHRS, CDR2 YFSETQ, per germline. The germline V and J ends were trimmed by 2 bases and 2 bases, with 9 bases remaining between them. The CDR3 covers 14 residues. In DNA, the CDR3 is TGCGCCAGCAGCTTCGGACAGAACACAGATACGCAGTATTTT. It codes for CASSFGQNTDTQYF.

The J gene is TRBJ2-2, the V gene TRBV14; 9 bases align to TRBD2. CDR1 is SGHDN and CDR2 is FVKESK in the germline V gene. The V and J ends lost 1 base and 3 bases, in that order; junction bases with no gene match: 3. This CDR3 contains 16 residues. CDR3 residues: CASSQVSGGYTGELFF. The CDR3 bases are TGTGCCAGCAGCCAAGTTAGCGGGGGCTACACCGGGGAGCTGTTTTTT.

This clone was seen a single time. V usage is TRBV29-1 and J usage is TRBJ2-1; maybe TRBD1 (6 bases). CDR1 SQVTM and CDR2 ANQGSEA come from the germline V gene. The CDR3 covers 12 residues. The germline V and J ends were trimmed by 4 bases and 4 bases, with 8 bases remaining between them. CDR3 in DNA: TGCAGCGTTGGAGGGGGTTACAATGAGCAGTTCTTC. This sequence encodes CSVGGGYNEQFF.